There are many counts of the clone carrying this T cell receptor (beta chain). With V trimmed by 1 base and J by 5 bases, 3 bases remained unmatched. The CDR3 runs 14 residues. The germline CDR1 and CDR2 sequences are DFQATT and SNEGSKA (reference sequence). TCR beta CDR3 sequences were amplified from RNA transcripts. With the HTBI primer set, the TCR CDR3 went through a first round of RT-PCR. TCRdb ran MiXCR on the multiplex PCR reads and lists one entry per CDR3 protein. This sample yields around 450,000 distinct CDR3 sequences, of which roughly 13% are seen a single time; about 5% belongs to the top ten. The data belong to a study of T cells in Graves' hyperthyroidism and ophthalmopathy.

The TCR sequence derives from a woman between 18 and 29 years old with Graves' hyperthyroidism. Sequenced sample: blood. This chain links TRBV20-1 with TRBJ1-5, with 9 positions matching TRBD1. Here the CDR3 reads CSARVGTGYQPQHF. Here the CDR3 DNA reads TGCAGTGCTAGAGTCGGGACAGGGTATCAGCCCCAGCATTTT.